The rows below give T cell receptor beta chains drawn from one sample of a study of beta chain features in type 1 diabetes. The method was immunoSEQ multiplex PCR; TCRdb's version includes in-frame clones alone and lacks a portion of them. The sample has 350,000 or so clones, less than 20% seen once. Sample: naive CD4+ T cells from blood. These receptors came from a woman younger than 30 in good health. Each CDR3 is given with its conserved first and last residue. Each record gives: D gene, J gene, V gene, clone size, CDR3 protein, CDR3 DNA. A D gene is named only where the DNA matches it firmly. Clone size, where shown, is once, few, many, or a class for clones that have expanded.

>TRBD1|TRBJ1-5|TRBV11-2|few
CASSSDRGPSNQPQHF
TGTGCCAGCAGCTCGGACAGGGGGCCGAGCAATCAGCCCCAGCATTTT
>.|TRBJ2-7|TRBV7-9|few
CASSFVPNEQYF
TGTGCCAGCAGCTTTGTACCTAACGAGCAGTACTTC
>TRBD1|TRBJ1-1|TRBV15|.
CATSRARTGDEAFF
TGTGCCACCAGCAGAGCTCGTACAGGGGATGAAGCTTTCTTT
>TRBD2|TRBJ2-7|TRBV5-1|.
CASSLESSGIYEQYF
TGCGCCAGCAGCTTGGAGTCTAGCGGGATTTACGAGCAGTACTTC
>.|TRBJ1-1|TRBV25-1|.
CASSEYRANTEAFF
TGTGCCAGCAGTGAATACAGGGCGAACACTGAAGCTTTCTTT
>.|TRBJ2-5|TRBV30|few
CAWSVGRETQYF
TGTGCCTGGAGTGTTGGGCGAGAGACCCAGTACTTC
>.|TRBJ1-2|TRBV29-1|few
CSVERYSAGPNYGYTF
TGCAGCGTTGAAAGGTACAGCGCGGGGCCTAACTATGGCTACACCTTC
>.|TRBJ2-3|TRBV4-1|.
CASSQDMGRDTQYF
TGCGCCAGCAGCCAAGATATGGGCAGGGATACGCAGTATTTT
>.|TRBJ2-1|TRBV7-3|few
CASSPGYNEQFF
TGTGCCAGCAGCCCAGGGTACAATGAGCAGTTCTTC
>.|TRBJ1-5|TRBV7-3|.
CASSQANNQPQHF
TGTGCCAGCAGTCAAGCCAACAATCAGCCCCAGCATTTT
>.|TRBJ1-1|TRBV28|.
CASSSPVAPRGAFF
TGTGCCAGCAGTTCCCCCGTGGCCCCGAGGGGGGCTTTCTTT
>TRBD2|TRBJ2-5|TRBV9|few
CASSVGGLDETQYF
TGTGCCAGCAGCGTCGGGGGGTTGGATGAGACCCAGTACTTC
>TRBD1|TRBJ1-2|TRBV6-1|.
CASTPQGQGNGGYTF
TGTGCCAGCACCCCGCAGGGACAGGGGAATGGTGGCTACACCTTC
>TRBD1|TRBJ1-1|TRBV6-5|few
CASSYEAGGGTEAFF
TGTGCCAGCAGTTACGAGGCAGGGGGTGGCACTGAAGCTTTCTTT
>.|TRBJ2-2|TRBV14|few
CASSQLPGELFF
TGTGCCAGCAGCCAACTTCCCGGGGAGCTGTTTTTT
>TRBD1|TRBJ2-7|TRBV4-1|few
CASSQGTGLSYEQYF
TGCGCCAGCAGCCAAGGGACAGGCCTGTCCTACGAGCAGTACTTC
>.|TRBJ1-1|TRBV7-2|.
CASSFGTDTEAFF
TGTGCCAGCAGCTTCGGGACTGATACTGAAGCTTTCTTT
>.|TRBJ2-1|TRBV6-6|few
CASSQGLMGGEQFF
TGTGCCAGCAGCCAGGGTTTAATGGGGGGTGAGCAGTTCTTC
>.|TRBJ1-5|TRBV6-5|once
CASSSEISNQPQHF
TGTGCCAGCAGTTCTGAGATTAGCAATCAGCCCCAGCATTTT
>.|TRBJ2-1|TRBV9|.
CASSSHRPAASSYNEQFF
TGTGCCAGCAGCTCACACCGTCCTGCGGCCAGCTCCTACAATGAGCAGTTCTTC
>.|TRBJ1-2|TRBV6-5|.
CASSYGSTGYTF
TGTGCCAGCAGTTACGGCAGTACGGGCTACACCTTC
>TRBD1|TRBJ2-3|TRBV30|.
CAWRGQVGTQYF
TGTGCCTGGAGAGGACAGGTTGGTACGCAGTATTTT
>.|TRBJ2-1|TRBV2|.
CASRAGLYNEQFF
TGTGCCAGCAGGGCAGGGCTCTACAATGAGCAGTTCTTC
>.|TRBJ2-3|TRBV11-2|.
CASRRQGADTQYF
TGTGCCAGCAGGCGGCAGGGTGCAGATACGCAGTATTTT
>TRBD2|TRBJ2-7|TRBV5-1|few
CASSPGLAGGSYEQYF
TGCGCCAGCAGCCCGGGACTAGCGGGAGGATCCTACGAGCAGTACTTC
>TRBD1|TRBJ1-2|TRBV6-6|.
CASSYNRGGGGYTF
TGTGCCAGCAGTTATAACAGGGGAGGCGGAGGCTACACCTTC
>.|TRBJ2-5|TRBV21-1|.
CASRVDRGEETQYF
TGTGCCAGCAGGGTCGACAGGGGTGAGGAGACCCAGTACTTC
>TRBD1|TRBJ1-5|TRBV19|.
CASTYRGPNPGQPQHF
TGTGCCAGTACCTACAGGGGCCCCAACCCTGGTCAGCCCCAGCATTTT
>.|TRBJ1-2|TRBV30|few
CAWSVWGGKRDSGYTF
TGTGCCTGGAGTGTATGGGGGGGGAAGAGGGATTCGGGCTACACCTTC
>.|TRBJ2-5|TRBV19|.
CASSTVIQETQYF
TGTGCCAGTAGTACGGTCATTCAAGAGACCCAGTACTTC
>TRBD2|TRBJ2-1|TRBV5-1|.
CASSYGLVSGNEQFF
TGCGCCAGCAGCTACGGACTAGTCTCAGGCAATGAGCAGTTCTTC
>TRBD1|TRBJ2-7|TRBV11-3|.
CASQRRDRVSEQYF
TGTGCCAGCCAGAGAAGGGACAGGGTGAGCGAGCAGTACTTC
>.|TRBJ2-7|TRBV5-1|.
CASSLRLTTGSYEQYF
TGCGCCAGCAGCTTGCGCCTAACGACGGGCTCCTACGAGCAGTACTTC
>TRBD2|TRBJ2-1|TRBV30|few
CAWSGPGLAGEAYNEQFF
TGTGCCTGGAGTGGCCCGGGACTAGCGGGAGAAGCCTACAATGAGCAGTTCTTC
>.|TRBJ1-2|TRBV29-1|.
CSVEVGGRGYTF
TGCAGCGTTGAAGTCGGGGGGAGAGGCTACACCTTC
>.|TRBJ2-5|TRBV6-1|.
CASKGTLQETQYF
TGTGCCAGCAAGGGGACACTACAAGAGACCCAGTACTTC
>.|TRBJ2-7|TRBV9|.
CASSAVADFYEQYF
TGTGCCAGCAGCGCCGTAGCGGACTTCTACGAGCAGTACTTC
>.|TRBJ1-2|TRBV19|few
CASSVNKGYTF
TGTGCCAGTAGCGTCAACAAGGGCTACACCTTC
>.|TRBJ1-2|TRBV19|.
CASSRPGIYGYTF
TGTGCCAGTAGTCGTCCGGGGATCTATGGCTACACCTTC
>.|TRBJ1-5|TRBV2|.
CASTRTDSNQPQHF
TGTGCCAGCACTAGGACAGATAGCAATCAGCCCCAGCATTTT
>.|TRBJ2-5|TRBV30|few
CAWNKQGHQETQYF
TGTGCCTGGAACAAGCAGGGCCACCAAGAGACCCAGTACTTC
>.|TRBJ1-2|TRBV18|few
CASSPEGAYGYTF
TGTGCCAGCTCACCGGAGGGCGCATATGGCTACACCTTC
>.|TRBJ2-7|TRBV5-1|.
CASSLVGSTYEQYF
TGCGCCAGCAGCTTGGTTGGGAGTACCTACGAGCAGTACTTC
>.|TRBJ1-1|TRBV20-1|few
CSAWAQTEAFF
TGCAGTGCTTGGGCCCAGACTGAAGCTTTCTTT
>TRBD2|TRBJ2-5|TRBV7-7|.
CASSLGLAGDQETQYF
TGTGCTAGCAGCTTAGGGCTAGCGGGAGACCAAGAGACCCAGTACTTC
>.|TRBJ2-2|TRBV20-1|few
CSASYTGELFF
TGCAGTGCTTCTTATACCGGGGAGCTGTTTTTT
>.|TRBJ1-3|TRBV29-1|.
CSVDRGGNTIYF
TGCAGCGTTGACCGGGGAGGGAACACCATATATTTT
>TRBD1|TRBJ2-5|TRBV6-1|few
CASRNRGGETQYF
TGTGCCAGCAGGAACAGGGGCGGGGAGACCCAGTACTTC
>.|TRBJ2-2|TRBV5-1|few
CASRELDTGELFF
TGCGCCAGCAGAGAGCTTGACACCGGGGAGCTGTTTTTT
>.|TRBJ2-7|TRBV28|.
CASSSPGLHYEQYF
TGTGCCAGCAGTTCCCCGGGACTCCACTACGAGCAGTACTTC
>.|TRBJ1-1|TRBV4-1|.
CASSQDWEGNEAFF
TGCGCCAGCAGCCAAGATTGGGAGGGGAATGAAGCTTTCTTT
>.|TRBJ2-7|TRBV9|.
CASSVAGTTPYEQYF
TGTGCCAGCAGCGTAGCAGGGACAACCCCCTACGAGCAGTACTTC
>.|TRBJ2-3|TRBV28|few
CASSPPGRGEDTQYF
TGTGCCAGCAGTCCCCCGGGCAGGGGAGAGGATACGCAGTATTTT
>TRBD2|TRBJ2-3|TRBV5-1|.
CASSLGALAGSTDTQYF
TGCGCCAGCAGCTTGGGTGCACTAGCGGGGAGCACAGATACGCAGTATTTT